This T cell receptor (beta chain) is drawn from a study of blood T cells in healthy people across ages. Donors were healthy Caucasian individuals from Russia aged roughly 6 to 90. Each donor supplied approximately 10 milliliters of peripheral blood. Through a sample-barcoded 5' primer and a J-beta primer mix, a second PCR was run for 7 to 11 cycles. Each TCR beta cDNA got a 12-nucleotide random molecular identifier. Each CDR3 protein gets one entry after TCRdb re-called the 5' RACE reads with MiXCR. The repertoire holds over 1.5 million distinct CDR3 sequences, with around half as singletons. J gave up 2 bases and V 1 base, and 3 bases lay outside the gene matches. CDR1 LNHNV and CDR2 YYDKDF come from the germline V gene (reference sequence). This CDR3 spans 15 amino acids. There are a few counts of this clonotype.

Input material: blood. The gene calls are TRBV15 and TRBJ2-7, with 9 nucleotides matching TRBD2. The sequence was collected from a woman aged 40 to 50 in good health. The CDR3 DNA is TGTGCCACCAGCAGAGCGCAGCGGGGGGCCTACGAGCAGTACTTC. Protein product: CATSRAQRGAYEQYF. Variable domain in full (rest from reference TRBV15 and TRBJ2-7): DAMVIQNPRYQVTQFGKPVTLSCSQTLNHNVMYWYQQKSSQAPKLLFHYYDKDFNNEADTPDNFQSRRPNTSFCFLDIRSPGLGDTAMYLCATSRAQRGAYEQYFGPGTRLTVT.